This section outlines one T cell receptor (beta chain) sequence together with its context. Its antigen is as yet unknown. Trimming took 5 bases from V and 6 from J, leaving 11 bases between them. The CDR3 covers 14 residues. Germline V gene data show CDR1 as MDHEN and CDR2 as SYDVKM. Assay: immunoSEQ multiplex PCR; the TCRdb copy retains only in-frame clones and omits some. The sample carries under 30,000 clones, about three quarters recorded once. The sample originates from a study of PD-1 blockade in classical Hodgkin lymphoma. Points from the study as a whole: Patients who began taking nivolumab under 1 year after ASCT were left out. CD4+ TCR diversity, unlike CD8+, rose significantly by C4D1. Those achieving complete response showed baseline diversity like newly diagnosed patients.

Exposure to brentuximab vedotin varied, and each patient had relapsed following autologous stem cell transplantation. From thawed PBMCs, CD4+ T cells were purified using magnetic negative selection. Patients' outcomes at their best amounted to complete response, partial response or progressive disease. This receptor was taken from a human donor with classical Hodgkin lymphoma. This specimen was CD4+ T cells from blood, taken at baseline. The V and J genes are TRBV28 and TRBJ2-6; D is ambiguous. The CDR3 loop is CASSLFPEANVLTF. CDR3 DNA sequence: TGTGCCAGCAGTCTATTCCCCGAGGCCAACGTCCTGACTTTC. The whole variable domain, filled in from reference TRBV28 and TRBJ2-6, reads DVKVTQSSRYLVKRTGEKVFLECVQDMDHENMFWYRQDPGLGLRLIYFSYDVKMKEKGDIPEGYSVSREKKERFSLILESASTNQTSMYLCASSLFPEANVLTFGAGSRLTVL.